Below are 32 T cell receptor beta chains sequenced from a single sample in a study of T cell responses to AZD1222 COVID-19 vaccine. Measured with immunoSEQ multiplex PCR; TCRdb has only the in-frame clones, and not every one. There are tens of thousands of clones in the sample; around 84% occur only once, and 4.5% to 7% lies in the top ten. The starting material was peripheral blood, obtained 28 days after the second AZD1222 dose. The source of these receptors is an adult who received the AZD1222 COVID-19 vaccine.

The J gene is TRBJ1-5, the V gene TRBV30; D not certain. Germline CDR1 is GTSNPN and CDR2 is SVGIG (reference sequence). The length of the CDR3 is 13 residues. The V gene lost 4 bases and the J gene lost 0 bases, with 7 bases spanning the gap. The CDR3 region is CAWTEDSNQPQHF. The CDR3 nucleotides are TGTGCCTGGACGGAGGATAGCAATCAGCCCCAGCATTTT. The full variable domain, its missing parts supplied by reference TRBV30 and TRBJ1-5, is SQTIHQWPATLVQPVGSPLSLECTVEGTSNPNLYWYRQAAGRGLQLLFYSVGIGQISSEVPQNLSASRPQDRQFILSSKKLLLSDSGFYLCAWTEDSNQPQHFGDGTRLSIL.

This sequence joins TRBV5-1 and TRBJ2-3; D is possibly TRBD1 or TRBD2 (5 bases each). Per the germline V gene, CDR1 is SGHRS and CDR2 is YFSETQ. This CDR3 contains 16 residues. The V and J ends lost 4 bases and 2 bases respectively, with 17 bases between them. The CDR3 loop is CASSPARSGPTDTQYF. In nucleotides, the CDR3 is TGCGCCAGCAGCCCCGCGCGATCGGGACCCACAGATACGCAGTATTTT.

The V and J genes are TRBV15 and TRBJ1-2; 8 bases line up with TRBD1. The CDR3 covers 16 residues. Germline V CDR1 and CDR2: LNHNV, YYDKDF (reference sequence). V shed 0 bases, J shed 4 bases, and the junction held 7 bases outside the gene matches. CDR3 DNA sequence: TGTGCCACCAGCAGAGACCTTCTACAGGGGGTCTATGGCTACACCTTC. Translation: CATSRDLLQGVYGYTF.

The V gene is TRBV4-1, the J gene TRBJ2-7, with D possibly TRBD2 on 7 matching bases. The germline gives CDR1 MGHRA, CDR2 YSYEKL. The CDR3 consists of 16 residues. V was clipped by 4 bases and J by 2 bases, with 18 bases between them. The CDR3 sequence: CASSRSTGGAPYEQYF. CDR3 DNA: TGCGCCAGCAGCCGCTCCACGGGGGGCGCCCCCTACGAGCAGTACTTC.

The chain joins TRBV30 to TRBJ1-4; the match to TRBD1 covers 9 bases. CDR3 length: 13 amino acids. The germline V gene encodes CDR1 GTSNPN and CDR2 SVGIG (reference sequence). Trimming cost V 8 bases and J 4 bases; bases outside gene matches: 5. CDR3 sequence reads: CAGTGPDNEKLFF. CDR3 DNA: TGTGCCGGGACAGGGCCGGATAATGAAAAACTGTTTTTT.

The V call is TRBV28, the J call TRBJ1-6; 8 bases line up with TRBD1. The CDR3 covers 13 residues. J was trimmed by 13 bases and V by 6 bases; bases with no gene match: 8. Germline V gene data show CDR1 as MDHEN and CDR2 as SYDVKM. In nucleotides, the CDR3 is TGTGCCAGCAGATGGGACAGGAGCGGGCCCCTCCACTTT. Protein: CASRWDRSGPLHF.

V gene TRBV12-3 or TRBV12-4 combines with J gene TRBJ2-1, with D perhaps matching TRBD2 (5 bases). The CDR3 length is 11 residues. Trimming left V 6 bases short and J 13 bases short, with 13 bases between. CDR3 sequence: CASRQIGEQFF. The DNA for the CDR3 is TGTGCCAGCAGACAAATCGGGGAACAGTTCTTC.

This clone was seen just once. This sequence joins TRBV30 and TRBJ2-7, with a weak D call TRBD1 (6 bases). Per the germline V gene, CDR1 is GTSNPN and CDR2 is SVGIG (reference sequence). V was shortened by 4 bases and J by 2 bases, with 12 bases between the two germline ends. This CDR3 contains 13 residues. CDR3 sequence reads: CAWTLKGAYEQYF. The CDR3 region has the DNA TGTGCCTGGACTCTGAAGGGGGCCTACGAGCAGTACTTC.

CDR3 nucleotides: TGTGCCAGCAGCCACCCCCTAGCGGGTTACAATGAGCAGTTCTTC. It encodes CASSHPLAGYNEQFF. This sequence joins TRBV11-2 and TRBJ2-1; 8 nucleotides match TRBD2. Germline trimming cut 5 bases from V and 4 bases from J; bases unmatched to any gene: 7. Germline CDR1 reads SGHAT; CDR2 reads FQNNGV. There are 15 residues in the CDR3.

This sequence joins TRBV14 and TRBJ2-7; 12 bases are shared with TRBD1. Germline V gene data show CDR1 as SGHDN and CDR2 as FVKESK. V was clipped by 3 bases and J by 4 bases; unmatched bases: 7. The CDR3 is 16 amino acids. CDR3 in DNA: TGTGCCAGCAGCCATGTTCCGGGACAGGGGGCGTACGAGCAGTACTTC. Translated: CASSHVPGQGAYEQYF.

The rearrangement uses TRBV6-1 and TRBJ2-4; weak D call: TRBD1 (6 bases). CDR3 length equals 18 residues. The V gene's germline CDR1 is MNHNS and CDR2 SASEGT. Trimming left V 0 bases short and J 0 bases short, with 15 bases between. The chain's CDR3 is CASSEAPGQTIAKNIQYF. The CDR3, as DNA: TGTGCCAGCAGTGAAGCGCCAGGACAGACTATAGCCAAAAACATTCAGTACTTC.

V and J are TRBV15 and TRBJ1-2; 8 nucleotides align to TRBD1. CDR3 length: 16 residues. Germline V gives CDR1 LNHNV, CDR2 YYDKDF (reference sequence). After removal of 1 base from V and 4 bases from J, the junction contained 8 bases not matched to a gene. CDR3 sequence (DNA): TGTGCCACCAGCAGAGGCGGGACAGGTTTTCGCTATGGCTACACCTTC. Its protein product is CATSRGGTGFRYGYTF.

The V and J genes are TRBV30 and TRBJ1-2; D is possibly TRBD1 (5 bases). The CDR3 spans 12 residues. The V and J ends lost 2 bases and 6 bases respectively, with 10 bases between them. Germline loops: CDR1 GTSNPN, CDR2 SVGIG (reference sequence). The CDR3 loop reads CAWSTGAHGYTF. The CDR3 nucleotides read TGTGCCTGGAGTACCGGGGCTCATGGCTACACCTTC.

The chain combines TRBV3-1 (or the pseudogene TRBV3-2) with TRBJ1-4, with D uncertain. The CDR3 runs to 13 residues. Trimming took 4 bases from V and 5 from J, leaving 8 bases between them. From germline, CDR1 is LGHDT and CDR2 YNNKEL (reference sequence). In nucleotides, the CDR3 is TGTGCCAGCAGCCCTTGGGGAAATGAAAAACTGTTTTTT. This translates into CASSPWGNEKLFF.

This clone was counted only a few times. The gene calls are TRBV12-3 or TRBV12-4 and TRBJ2-1; D remains ambiguous. V lost 5 bases, J lost 9 bases, and 14 bases lay in between. The CDR3 loop spans 13 amino acids. For the CDR3, the DNA is TGTGCCAGCAGTCTCTCGCCCCGAGGTGAGCAGTTCTTC. Its translation: CASSLSPRGEQFF.

The J gene is TRBJ2-1, the V gene TRBV10-3, with TRBD2 matching 10 bases. CDR3 length equals 15 residues. V gave up 3 bases and J gave up 4 bases; unmatched junction bases: 3. Germline CDR1 reads ENHRY; CDR2 reads SYGVKD. The CDR3 region is CAISDRTSGYNEQFF. DNA of the CDR3: TGTGCCATCAGTGATCGGACTAGCGGATACAATGAGCAGTTCTTC.

V and J are TRBV4-1 and TRBJ2-1; D uncertain. CDR3 length: 12 residues. The ends were cut back, 0 bases at V and 15 bases at J, with 12 bases in the middle. CDR1 is MGHRA, CDR2 YSYEKL, per germline. Here the CDR3 reads CASSQDGWKSFF. CDR3 bases: TGCGCCAGCAGCCAAGACGGTTGGAAATCGTTCTTC.

This clone appeared a single time. The gene calls are TRBV2 and TRBJ2-7; D perhaps matches TRBD2 (5 bases). This CDR3 is 14 amino acids long. V was shortened by 6 bases and J by 0 bases, with 12 bases between the two germline ends. The germline gives CDR1 SNHLY, CDR2 FYNNEI. CDR3 sequence reads: CASRAGSTSYEQYF. CDR3 sequence (DNA): TGTGCCAGCAGGGCGGGCAGTACCTCCTACGAGCAGTACTTC. Full variable domain (remainder filled in from reference TRBV2 and TRBJ2-7): EPEVTQTPSHQVTQMGQEVILRCVPISNHLYFYWYRQILGQKVEFLVSFYNNEISEKSEIFDDQFSVERPDGSNFTLKIRSTKLEDSAMYFCASRAGSTSYEQYFGPGTRLTVT.

This chain uses TRBV7-2 with TRBJ1-5, with D possibly TRBD1 on 6 matching bases. The CDR3 has 18 residues. Germline V gives CDR1 SGHTA, CDR2 FQGNSA. Trimming took 3 bases from V and 6 from J, leaving 24 bases between them. This CDR3 is CASSFLGLHRDGIQPQHF. The CDR3, as DNA: TGTGCCAGCAGCTTCCTAGGCCTCCACAGGGACGGTATTCAGCCCCAGCATTTT.

This chain uses TRBV7-5 with TRBJ2-7; TRBD1, the D gene given by the table, was not confirmed from the DNA. TRBV7-5 is listed as a pseudogene. This CDR3 contains 14 residues. In DNA form, the CDR3 reads TGTGCCAGAAGCCCCCGGGACAGGGACTACGAGCAGTACTTC. Its protein is CARSPRDRDYEQYF.

The J gene is TRBJ1-6, the V gene TRBV30; D uncertain. Trimming removed 1 base from V and 4 bases from J, with 20 bases in between. The CDR3 has 18 residues. CDR1 is GTSNPN, CDR2 SVGIG, per germline (reference sequence). The CDR3 loop reads CAWSDGFTGSGYNSPLHF. Written as DNA, the CDR3 is TGTGCCTGGAGTGACGGTTTTACGGGGTCCGGTTATAATTCACCCCTCCACTTT.

The chain is built from TRBV7-9 and TRBJ1-1, with a possible D match to TRBD1 (5 bases). From germline, CDR1 is SEHNR and CDR2 FQNEAQ (reference sequence). CDR3 length: 13 residues. Trimming took 8 bases from V and 5 from J, leaving 15 bases between them. The chain's CDR3 is CASHLGGMTEAFF. CDR3 DNA sequence: TGTGCCAGCCACCTGGGGGGTATGACTGAAGCTTTCTTT.

V and J are TRBV7-9 and TRBJ2-1; 7 positions match TRBD1. There are 15 residues in the CDR3. V gave up 5 bases and J gave up 0 bases; unmatched junction bases: 4. The germline V gene has CDR1 SEHNR and CDR2 FQNEAQ (reference sequence). In DNA, the CDR3 is TGTGCCAGCAGCATGGGACAGAGCTCCTACAATGAGCAGTTCTTC. Its protein product is CASSMGQSSYNEQFF.

V is TRBV6-1 and J is TRBJ1-6; D ambiguous. Germline assignment: CDR1 MNHNS and CDR2 SASEGT. The CDR3 runs to 15 residues. V was clipped by 2 bases and J by 0 bases, with 5 bases between them. The DNA for the CDR3 is TGTGCCAGCAGTGAACACAGCTCCTATAATTCACCCCTCCACTTT. It translates to CASSEHSSYNSPLHF.

This clone was observed a handful of times. This chain joins TRBV7-3 and TRBJ2-5, with 13 bases fitting TRBD2. Looked up from germline, CDR1 is SGHTA and CDR2 is FQGTGA. The V segment lost 5 bases and the J segment 4 bases; nucleotides outside the gene matches: 4. The CDR3 is made up of 15 amino acids. Here the CDR3 DNA reads TGTGCCAGCAGCGTACTAGCGGGAGGGAGAGAGACCCAGTACTTC. It yields the protein CASSVLAGGRETQYF.

V usage is TRBV5-4 and J usage is TRBJ1-4; a weak D match, TRBD1 (6 bases). Germline CDR1 SGHNT, CDR2 YYREEE (reference sequence). CDR3 length: 13 residues. V gave up 4 bases and J gave up 7 bases, with 11 bases separating them. CDR3 DNA: TGTGCCAGCAGCCAGGGGCAGGGTGAAAAACTGTTTTTT. Protein sequence: CASSQGQGEKLFF.

This clone was picked up a small number of times. The rearrangement joins TRBV4-2 to TRBJ2-7; D is unclear. This CDR3 comprises 14 residues. The V gene lost 0 bases and the J gene lost 12 bases, with 18 bases spanning the gap. CDR1 and CDR2 from the germline V gene are LGHNA and YNFKEQ. The CDR3 DNA reads TGTGCCAGCAGCCAAGATCTTTATAACGGCCTGTCGTACTTC. This sequence encodes CASSQDLYNGLSYF.

The chain combines TRBV5-1 with TRBJ2-7; 12 bases map to TRBD1. The V gene's germline CDR1 is SGHRS and CDR2 YFSETQ. CDR3 length equals 14 residues. Trimming at V came to 4 bases and at J to 5 bases, leaving 4 bases not matched to a gene. The CDR3 nucleotides read TGCGCCAGCAGCCCCGGGACAGGGGGCAACGAGCAGTACTTC. It translates to CASSPGTGGNEQYF.

The rearrangement joins TRBV2 to TRBJ1-2, with no clear D. Trimming left V 3 bases short and J 7 bases short, with 18 bases between. The CDR3 covers 15 residues. Per the germline V gene, CDR1 is SNHLY and CDR2 is FYNNEI. CDR3 in DNA: TGTGCCAGCAGTGACCGGACGGGGATCCGTCTTGGCTACACCTTC. It encodes CASSDRTGIRLGYTF. The full variable domain, in which reference TRBV2 and TRBJ1-2 provide the parts outside the CDR3, is EPEVTQTPSHQVTQMGQEVILRCVPISNHLYFYWYRQILGQKVEFLVSFYNNEISEKSEIFDDQFSVERPDGSNFTLKIRSTKLEDSAMYFCASSDRTGIRLGYTFGSGTRLTVV.

This chain joins TRBV11-3 and TRBJ2-2; a weak D match, TRBD2 (7 bases). Germline V gives CDR1 SGHNT, CDR2 YENEEA. V was cut by 1 base and J by 6 bases, with 15 bases left in between. The CDR3 totals 16 residues. The CDR3 DNA reads TGTGCCAGCAGCTTAGTAGTGGGGGGGCCCGCCGGGGAGCTGTTTTTT. Its protein product is CASSLVVGGPAGELFF.

The chain employs TRBV11-3 and TRBJ2-7, with D tentatively TRBD2 (5 bases). Between the trimmed V and J ends, which lost 6 bases and 2 bases, there was a span of 8 bases. CDR3 size: 12 residues. CDR1 is SGHNT, CDR2 YENEEA, per germline. The CDR3, as DNA: TGTGCCAGCAGTTCCGGGACCTACGAGCAGTACTTC. Translated, it gives CASSSGTYEQYF.

The DNA for the CDR3 is TGCGCCAGCAGCTTGGCCCTAACAGGTGTTACCTACGAGCAGTACTTC. Its protein product is CASSLALTGVTYEQYF. J is TRBJ2-7 and V is TRBV5-1; tentatively, D is TRBD1 (5 bases). The V gene's germline CDR1 is SGHRS and CDR2 YFSETQ. This CDR3 comprises 16 residues. With 0 bases removed from V and 2 bases from J, the gap between germline ends came to 15 bases. Together with reference TRBV5-1 and TRBJ2-7, the CDR3 gives the full variable domain: KAGVTQTPRYLIKTRGQQVTLSCSPISGHRSVSWYQQTPGQGLQFLFEYFSETQRNKGNFPGRFSGRQFSNSRSEMNVSTLELGDSALYLCASSLALTGVTYEQYFGPGTRLTVT.